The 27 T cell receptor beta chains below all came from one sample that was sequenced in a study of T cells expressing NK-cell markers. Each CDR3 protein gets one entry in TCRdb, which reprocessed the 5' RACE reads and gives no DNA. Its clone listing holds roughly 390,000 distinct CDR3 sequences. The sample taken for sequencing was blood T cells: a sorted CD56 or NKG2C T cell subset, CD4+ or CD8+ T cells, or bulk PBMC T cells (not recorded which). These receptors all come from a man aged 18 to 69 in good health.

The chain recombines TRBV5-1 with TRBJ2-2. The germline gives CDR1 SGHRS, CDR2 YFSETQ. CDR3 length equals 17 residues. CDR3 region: CASSRQGLANTGELFFF.

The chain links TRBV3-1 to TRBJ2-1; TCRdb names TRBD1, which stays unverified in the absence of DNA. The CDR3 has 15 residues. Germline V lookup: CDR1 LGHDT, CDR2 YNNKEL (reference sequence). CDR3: CASSQSGYRGYEQFF.

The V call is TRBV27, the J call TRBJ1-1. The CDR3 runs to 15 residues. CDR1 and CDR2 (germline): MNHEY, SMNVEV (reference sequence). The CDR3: CASSQPTGRVAEAFF.

CDR3 in amino acids: CASRAWGSYETNSYGYTF. The rearrangement uses TRBV2 and TRBJ1-2; the TRBD1 assignment by TCRdb is unverifiable without DNA. The CDR3 length is 18 residues. CDR1 and CDR2 from the germline V gene are SNHLY and FYNNEI.

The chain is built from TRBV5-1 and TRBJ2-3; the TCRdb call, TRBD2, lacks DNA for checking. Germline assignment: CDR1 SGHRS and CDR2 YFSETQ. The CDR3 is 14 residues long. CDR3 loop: CASSGSSGTDTQYF. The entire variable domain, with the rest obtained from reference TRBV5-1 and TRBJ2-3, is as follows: KAGVTQTPRYLIKTRGQQVTLSCSPISGHRSVSWYQQTPGQGLQFLFEYFSETQRNKGNFPGRFSGRQFSNSRSEMNVSTLELGDSALYLCASSGSSGTDTQYFGPGTRLTVL.

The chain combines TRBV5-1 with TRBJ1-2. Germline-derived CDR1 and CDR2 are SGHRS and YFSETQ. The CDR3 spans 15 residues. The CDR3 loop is CASSSGAVGNHGYTF.

CDR3 protein: CASSSLGGLAYNEQFF. This sequence joins TRBV7-6 and TRBJ2-1; the D call of TRBD2 rests on TCRdb alone, since no DNA is present to check it. CDR3 length: 16 residues. Germline-derived CDR1 and CDR2 are SGHVS and FNYEAQ.

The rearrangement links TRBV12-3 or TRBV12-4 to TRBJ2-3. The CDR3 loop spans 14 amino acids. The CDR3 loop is CASSLRASTDTQYF.

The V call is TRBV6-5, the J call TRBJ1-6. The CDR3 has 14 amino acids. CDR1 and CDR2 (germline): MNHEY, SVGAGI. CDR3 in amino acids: CASSYYRAFSPLHF.

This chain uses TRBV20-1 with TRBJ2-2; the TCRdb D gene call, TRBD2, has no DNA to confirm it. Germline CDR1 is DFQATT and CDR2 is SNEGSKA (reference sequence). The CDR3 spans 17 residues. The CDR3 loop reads CSAPRTSGAPGTGELFF.

The CDR3: CASQGLANGELFF. The V call is TRBV10-2, the J call TRBJ2-2; TCRdb selects TRBD2, and the lack of DNA leaves this call unchecked. The CDR3 has 13 residues. Germline CDR1 and CDR2: WSHSY and SAAADI.

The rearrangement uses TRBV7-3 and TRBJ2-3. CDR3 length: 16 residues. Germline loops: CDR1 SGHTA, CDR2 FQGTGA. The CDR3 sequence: CASSLAGRTSTDTQYF.

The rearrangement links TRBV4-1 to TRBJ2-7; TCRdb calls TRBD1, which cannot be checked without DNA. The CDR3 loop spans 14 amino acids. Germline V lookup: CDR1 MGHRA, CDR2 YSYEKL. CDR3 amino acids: CASSRMTGTYEQYF.

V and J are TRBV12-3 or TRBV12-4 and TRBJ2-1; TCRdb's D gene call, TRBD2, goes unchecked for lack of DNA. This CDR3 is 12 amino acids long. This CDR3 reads CASSFASGGQFF.

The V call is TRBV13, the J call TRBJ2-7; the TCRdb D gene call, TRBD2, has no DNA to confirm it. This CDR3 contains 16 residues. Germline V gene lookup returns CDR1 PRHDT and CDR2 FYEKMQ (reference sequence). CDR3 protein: CASSFLGAGGLIEQYF.

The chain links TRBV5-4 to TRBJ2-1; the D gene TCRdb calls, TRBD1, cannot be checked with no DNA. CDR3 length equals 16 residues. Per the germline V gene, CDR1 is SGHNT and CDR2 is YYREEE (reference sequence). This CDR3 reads CASSWDRGLGSNEQFF.

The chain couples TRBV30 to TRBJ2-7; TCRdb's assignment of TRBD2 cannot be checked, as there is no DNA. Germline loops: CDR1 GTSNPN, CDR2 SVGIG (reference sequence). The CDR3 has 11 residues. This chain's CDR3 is CAWRRGAQQYF. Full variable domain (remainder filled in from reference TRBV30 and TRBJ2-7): SQTIHQWPATLVQPVGSPLSLECTVEGTSNPNLYWYRQAAGRGLQLLFYSVGIGQISSEVPQNLSASRPQDRQFILSSKKLLLSDSGFYLCAWRRGAQQYFGPGTRLTVT.

The CDR3 region is CASSPLTGNYGYTF. The genes are TRBV27 and TRBJ1-2; TCRdb calls TRBD1, which cannot be checked without DNA. Germline V CDR1 and CDR2: MNHEY, SMNVEV (reference sequence). This CDR3 is built from 14 residues.

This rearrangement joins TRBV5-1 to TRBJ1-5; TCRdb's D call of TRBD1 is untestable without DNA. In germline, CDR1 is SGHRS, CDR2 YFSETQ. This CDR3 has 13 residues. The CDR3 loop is CASSLGTGQPQHF.

CDR3 residues: CASSQVNRDLHGYTF. The J gene is TRBJ1-2, the V gene TRBV3-1; TCRdb indicates TRBD1, and absent DNA this call remains unverified. This CDR3 spans 15 amino acids. Germline CDR1 LGHDT, CDR2 YNNKEL (reference sequence).

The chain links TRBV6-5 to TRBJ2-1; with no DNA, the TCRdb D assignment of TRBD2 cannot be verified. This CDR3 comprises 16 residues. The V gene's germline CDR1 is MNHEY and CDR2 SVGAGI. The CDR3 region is CASRIRPSGGYNEQFF.

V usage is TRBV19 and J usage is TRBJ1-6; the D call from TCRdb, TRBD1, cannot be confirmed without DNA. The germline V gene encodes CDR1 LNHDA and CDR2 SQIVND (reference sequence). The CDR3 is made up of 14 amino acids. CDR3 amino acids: CASSIGQGSSPLHF.

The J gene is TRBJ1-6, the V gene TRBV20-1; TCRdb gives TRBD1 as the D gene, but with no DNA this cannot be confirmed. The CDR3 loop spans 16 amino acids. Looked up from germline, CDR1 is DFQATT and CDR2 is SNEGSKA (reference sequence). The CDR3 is CSARTPGASYNSPLHF.

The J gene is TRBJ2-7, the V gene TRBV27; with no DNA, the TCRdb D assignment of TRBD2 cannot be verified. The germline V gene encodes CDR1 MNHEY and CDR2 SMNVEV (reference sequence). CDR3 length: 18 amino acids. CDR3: CASSLKGLAGGSPYEQYF.

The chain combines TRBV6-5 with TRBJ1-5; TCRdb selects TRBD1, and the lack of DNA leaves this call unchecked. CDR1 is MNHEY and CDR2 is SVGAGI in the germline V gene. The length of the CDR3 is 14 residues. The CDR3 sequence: CASSYSGLGAPQHF.

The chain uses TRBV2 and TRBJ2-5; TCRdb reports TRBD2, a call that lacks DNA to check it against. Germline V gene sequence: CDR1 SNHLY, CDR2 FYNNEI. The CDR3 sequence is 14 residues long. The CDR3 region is CASSRQGMQETQYF.

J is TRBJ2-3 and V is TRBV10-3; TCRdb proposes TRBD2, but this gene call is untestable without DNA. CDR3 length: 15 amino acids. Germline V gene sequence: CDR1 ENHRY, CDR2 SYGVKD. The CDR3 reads CAISMRGGGSDTQYF.